This T cell receptor (beta chain) came from a study of CD8 T cells in Susac syndrome. RNA in amounts of about 0.5 to 1 ug was reverse transcribed with random hexamers. The amplification used immunoSEQ multiplex PCR on TCR beta CDR3; it spanned 54 Vbeta and 13 Jbeta. TCRdb reprocessed the immunoSEQ multiplex PCR reads with MiXCR, giving one entry per CDR3 protein. The profile shows approximately 170,000 distinct CDR3 sequences, approximately 90% of them singletons. CDR3 size: 14 residues. CDR1 and CDR2 from the germline V gene are MDHEN and SYDVKM. Note on this clonotype: The junction departs from the called germline gene at one end, perhaps through a read error.

The sample taken for sequencing was CD4+ T cells from PBMCs. The receptor comes from a human donor in good health. The chain is built from TRBV28 and TRBJ2-7, with D perhaps assigned TRBD1 or TRBD2 (5 bases each). The CDR3 region has the DNA TGTGCCAGCAGTCCCCTCTATGGGACCTACGAGCATTACTTC. Residues: CASSPLYGTYEHYF.